Given below is one TCR beta chain in context. Its antigen is as yet unknown. The protocol was immunoSEQ multiplex PCR, while the TCRdb copy is restricted to in-frame clones and leaves out a portion. The data hold 22,000 or so clones, with around 77% observed a single time. Unmatched junction bases numbered 6, after V lost 5 bases and J lost 7 bases. CDR1 and CDR2 from the germline V gene are SQVTM and ANQGSEA. The CDR3 runs 12 residues. The entry originates in a study of graft-versus-host responses after intestinal transplantation. Background on the study: Recipients obtained multivisceral, liver-intestinal, or isolated intestinal transplants. Anti-thymocyte globulin induction preceded three to four years of tacrolimus and steroid maintenance in all recipients. Broader study findings: GvH clones appeared in recipient marrow, some first in ileum or blood. HvG clone declines early post-transplant were associated with peak circulating GvH levels.

Once graft tissue had been processed, intraepithelial and lamina propria lymphocytes were released. J is TRBJ1-2 and V is TRBV29-1; the match to TRBD1 covers 8 bases. The material was ileum tissue, obtained 12 days after intestinal transplant. This TCR derives from a human patient who received an intestinal transplant, so some T cells may come from the graft donor. DNA for the CDR3: TGCAGCGTTTACAGGGGGATCCGTGGCTACACCTTC. Its translation is CSVYRGIRGYTF.